The 22 T cell receptor beta chains below come from one sample, sequenced in a study of T cell changes during pregnancy in multiple sclerosis. The data were produced by immunoSEQ multiplex PCR, yet TCRdb's version contains in-frame clones alone and is incomplete. The sample holds some 77,000 clones, 85% to 95% seen once. Here the sequenced sample was peripheral blood, taken in the second trimester of pregnancy. These receptors all stem from a female donor in good health, enrolled as a control in a pregnancy study.

The chain employs TRBV7-2 and TRBJ1-1, with a weak D call TRBD1 (5 bases). Trimming took 8 bases from V and 2 from J, leaving 15 bases between them. Germline V gene lookup returns CDR1 SGHTA and CDR2 FQGNSA. This CDR3 is 14 amino acids long. CDR3 sequence (DNA): TGTGCCAGCTCTACGGGCGGGGGAAACACTGAAGCTTTCTTT. Translated, it gives CASSTGGGNTEAFF. Based on the CDR3 plus reference TRBV7-2 and TRBJ1-1, the full variable domain is GAGVSQSPSNKVTEKGKDVELRCDPISGHTALYWYRQSLGQGLEFLIYFQGNSAPDKSGLPSDRFSAERTGGSVSTLTIQRTQQEDSAVYLCASSTGGGNTEAFFGQGTRLTVV.

This clone was detected only a few times. The V and J genes are TRBV27 and TRBJ1-6; D gene unclear. In germline, CDR1 is MNHEY, CDR2 SMNVEV (reference sequence). V lost 6 bases, J lost 9 bases, and 9 bases lay in between. CDR3 size: 12 residues. The CDR3 nucleotides read TGTGCCAGCAGCCGAGCGGGTTCACCCCTCCACTTT. Protein sequence: CASSRAGSPLHF.

This clone is medium-sized (0.01 to 0.1%). The chain employs TRBV2 and TRBJ1-2; possible D gene TRBD1, 6 bases. V was clipped by 7 bases and J by 5 bases, with 23 bases between them. Germline V gene lookup returns CDR1 SNHLY and CDR2 FYNNEI. The CDR3 covers 16 residues. The CDR3 region has the DNA TGTGCCAGCAAGGTGGGCAGGGGCGACCCATTTTATGGCTACACCTTC. Protein sequence: CASKVGRGDPFYGYTF.

The chain is built from TRBV19 and TRBJ2-1; D is unresolved. V was shortened by 7 bases and J by 6 bases, with 13 bases between the two germline ends. The CDR3 length is 13 residues. Germline assignment: CDR1 LNHDA and CDR2 SQIVND (reference sequence). The CDR3 sequence is CASTLRLGNEQFF. The CDR3 nucleotides read TGTGCCAGTACATTGAGGCTGGGCAATGAGCAGTTCTTC. The full variable domain, in which reference TRBV19 and TRBJ2-1 provide the parts outside the CDR3, is DGGITQSPKYLFRKEGQNVTLSCEQNLNHDAMYWYRQDPGQGLRLIYYSQIVNDFQKGDIAEGYSVSREKKESFPLTVTSAQKNPTAFYLCASTLRLGNEQFFGPGTRLTVL.

The chain carries TRBV4-3 and TRBJ1-3; perhaps TRBD1 as D (5 bases). The CDR3 is 14 residues long. Looked up from germline, CDR1 is LGHNA and CDR2 is YSLEER. V was clipped by 3 bases and J by 2 bases, with 8 bases between them. CDR3 DNA: TGCGCCAGCAGCCAGGGGGGGACTGGAAACACCATATATTTT. Residues: CASSQGGTGNTIYF.

V is TRBV6-1 and J is TRBJ2-1; 12 bases fit TRBD1. V lost 4 bases to trimming and J lost 8 bases; unmatched junction nucleotides: 6. The length of the CDR3 is 15 residues. Germline V CDR1 and CDR2: MNHNS, SASEGT. Here the CDR3 reads CASSGRDRGRDEQFF. The CDR3 DNA reads TGTGCCAGCAGTGGCCGGGACAGGGGGCGCGATGAGCAGTTCTTC.

The chain's CDR3 is CASSDGVSSGNTIYF. The CDR3 DNA follows: TGTGCCAGCAGCGACGGAGTGTCCTCTGGAAACACCATATATTTT. The V gene is TRBV27, the J gene TRBJ1-3; no clear D. V lost 6 bases to trimming and J lost 0 bases, with 12 bases between them. This CDR3 has 15 residues. Germline CDR1 and CDR2: MNHEY and SMNVEV (reference sequence).

The chain links TRBV11-2 to TRBJ1-1; the D is unclear. This CDR3 is built from 12 residues. The germline V gene has CDR1 SGHAT and CDR2 FQNNGV. Trimming left V 5 bases short and J 7 bases short, with 11 bases between. The CDR3 sequence: CASSPSIGEAFF. The CDR3 coding sequence is TGTGCCAGCAGCCCTTCCATCGGTGAAGCTTTCTTT.

The rearrangement uses TRBV18 and TRBJ1-3; D perhaps matches TRBD1 (5 bases). Germline CDR1 is KGHSH and CDR2 is LQKENI. Between the trimmed V and J ends, which lost 2 bases and 0 bases, there was a span of 14 bases. This CDR3 is built from 17 residues. CDR3 loop: CASSPMGQASSGNTIYF. CDR3 nucleotide sequence: TGTGCCAGCTCACCAATGGGGCAGGCGAGCTCTGGAAACACCATATATTTT.

V is TRBV6-5 and J is TRBJ1-1; no clear D gene. Germline V gives CDR1 MNHEY, CDR2 SVGAGI. Trimming stripped 4 bases from V and 7 bases from J, with 16 bases between. The CDR3 is 14 residues long. The CDR3 region is CASSSSGRRREAFF. DNA of the CDR3: TGTGCCAGCAGTTCATCGGGGAGGCGGCGTGAAGCTTTCTTT.

This chain joins TRBV7-6 and TRBJ2-2; D is possibly TRBD1 (6 bases). This CDR3 has 14 amino acids. Germline V gives CDR1 SGHVS, CDR2 FNYEAQ. Trimming took 1 base from V and 6 from J, leaving 9 bases between them. CDR3 nucleotide sequence: TGTGCCAGCAGCTTAGAGGGGGAGCCCGGGGAGCTGTTTTTT. Protein: CASSLEGEPGELFF.

The chain couples TRBV5-4 to TRBJ1-4; D gene uncertain. Germline CDR1 reads SGHNT; CDR2 reads YYREEE (reference sequence). Trimming took off 5 bases at V and 4 bases at J, with 9 bases between the two ends. The CDR3 is made up of 13 amino acids. This chain's CDR3 is CASSSRGNEKLFF. In DNA, the CDR3 is TGTGCCAGCAGTTCTCGCGGTAATGAAAAACTGTTTTTT.

This chain connects TRBV6-1 to TRBJ2-5, with no clear D. The J call is in doubt because the DNA end fits TRBJ2-7 better. The CDR3 sequence is 14 residues long. Germline V gene data show CDR1 as MNHNS and CDR2 as SASEGT. CDR3 region: CASSEAGRSYEQYF. Written as DNA, the CDR3 is TGTGCCAGCAGTGAAGCGGGCAGATCCTACGAGCAGTACTTC.

The chain combines TRBV19 with TRBJ1-5; possible D gene TRBD1, 5 bases. The CDR3 has 15 amino acids. Germline CDR1 is LNHDA and CDR2 is SQIVND (reference sequence). Trimming left V 11 bases short and J 0 bases short, with 17 bases between. CDR3 DNA sequence: TGTGCCTCAAACCCGGGGGATCTTAGCAATCAGCCCCAGCATTTT. Its translation: CASNPGDLSNQPQHF.

The rearrangement links TRBV27 to TRBJ1-4; D may be TRBD1 (5 bases). The CDR3 is 15 amino acids. Trimming removed 0 bases from V and 6 bases from J, with 11 bases in between. Germline V gene lookup returns CDR1 MNHEY and CDR2 SMNVEV (reference sequence). This chain's CDR3 is CASSLSSQADEKLFF. The CDR3 region has the DNA TGTGCCAGCAGTTTATCCTCACAGGCAGATGAAAAACTGTTTTTT.

The V call is TRBV7-2, the J call TRBJ2-1, with D possibly matching TRBD2 (5 bases). The germline V gene encodes CDR1 SGHTA and CDR2 FQGNSA. Trimming took 0 bases from V and 4 from J, leaving 10 bases between them. This CDR3 is 15 amino acids long. CDR3 in amino acids: CASSLASGIYNEQFF. As DNA, the CDR3 is TGTGCCAGCAGCTTAGCGAGCGGAATTTACAATGAGCAGTTCTTC. The full variable domain, with the rest looked up from reference TRBV7-2 and TRBJ2-1, is GAGVSQSPSNKVTEKGKDVELRCDPISGHTALYWYRQSLGQGLEFLIYFQGNSAPDKSGLPSDRFSAERTGGSVSTLTIQRTQQEDSAVYLCASSLASGIYNEQFFGPGTRLTVL.

This chain links TRBV27 with TRBJ1-1, with D possibly TRBD1 on 6 matching bases. This CDR3 comprises 17 residues. Trimming removed 7 bases from V and 0 bases from J, with 21 bases in between. Germline loops: CDR1 MNHEY, CDR2 SMNVEV (reference sequence). The CDR3 coding sequence is TGTGCCAGCACCTCCGGTGGCAGGGGAGACATGAACACTGAAGCTTTCTTT. This translates into CASTSGGRGDMNTEAFF.

The chain has TRBV28 and TRBJ1-1; no firm D call. Germline V gene data show CDR1 as MDHEN and CDR2 as SYDVKM. V was cut by 10 bases and J by 0 bases, with 6 bases left in between. This CDR3 has 11 amino acids. This chain's CDR3 is CATQMNTEAFF. The CDR3 bases are TGTGCCACCCAGATGAACACTGAAGCTTTCTTT.

V and J are TRBV30 and TRBJ1-5, with 9 nucleotides matching TRBD1. This CDR3 is 15 amino acids long. V lost 2 bases, J lost 8 bases, and 10 bases stayed unmatched. The germline V gene has CDR1 GTSNPN and CDR2 SVGIG (reference sequence). Here the CDR3 reads CAWSTEGTGRKPQHF. The CDR3 DNA sequence: TGTGCCTGGAGTACGGAAGGGACAGGGAGGAAGCCCCAGCATTTT.

This chain joins TRBV5-4 and TRBJ1-1; TRBD1 is a possible D gene (6 bases). Trimming stripped 3 bases from V and 5 bases from J, with 8 bases between. CDR3 length: 12 residues. The germline CDR1 and CDR2 sequences are SGHNT and YYREEE (reference sequence). The CDR3 nucleotides are TGTGCCAGCAGCTATACAGGGACTGAAGCTTTCTTT. Protein product: CASSYTGTEAFF.

This rearrangement joins TRBV28 to TRBJ1-1; possibly TRBD1 for D (6 bases). Germline V gives CDR1 MDHEN, CDR2 SYDVKM. There are 16 residues in the CDR3. V lost 5 bases, J lost 5 bases, and 21 bases lay in between. The DNA for the CDR3 is TGTGCCAGCAGTCCATCGAGAGGGGGGGCAGATACTGAAGCTTTCTTT. It codes for CASSPSRGGADTEAFF.

This chain connects TRBV2 to TRBJ1-2; 9 nucleotides agree with TRBD1. This CDR3 contains 12 residues. The V segment lost 6 bases and the J segment 13 bases; nucleotides outside the gene matches: 9. Looked up from germline, CDR1 is SNHLY and CDR2 is FYNNEI. CDR3 protein: CASSLGTGSGTF. As DNA, the CDR3 is TGTGCCAGCAGCTTAGGGACAGGGAGTGGCACCTTC. The full variable domain, completed using reference TRBV2 and TRBJ1-2, is EPEVTQTPSHQVTQMGQEVILRCVPISNHLYFYWYRQILGQKVEFLVSFYNNEISEKSEIFDDQFSVERPDGSNFTLKIRSTKLEDSAMYFCASSLGTGSGTFGSGTRLTVV.